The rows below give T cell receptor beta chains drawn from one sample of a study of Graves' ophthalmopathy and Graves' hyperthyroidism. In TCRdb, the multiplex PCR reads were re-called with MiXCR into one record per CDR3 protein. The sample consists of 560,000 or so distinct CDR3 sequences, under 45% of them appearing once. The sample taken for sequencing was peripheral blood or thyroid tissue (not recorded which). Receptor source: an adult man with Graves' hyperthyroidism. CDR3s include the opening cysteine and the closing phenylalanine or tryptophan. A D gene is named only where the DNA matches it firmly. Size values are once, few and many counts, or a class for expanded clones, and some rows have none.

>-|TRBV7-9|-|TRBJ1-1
TGTGCCAGCAGCAGGGACCTCACTGAAGCTTTCTTT
CASSRDLTEAFF
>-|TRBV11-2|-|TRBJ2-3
TGTGCCAGCAGTCCTGGACGGGGTATGCAGTATTTT
CASSPGRGMQYF
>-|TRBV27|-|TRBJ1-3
TGTGCCAGCAGTTCGTTGCAGGGTACTGGAAACACCATATATTTT
CASSSLQGTGNTIYF
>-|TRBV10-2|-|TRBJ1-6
TGCGCCAGCAGTGTTGGGGGGGGTTCACCCCTCCACTTT
CASSVGGGSPLHF
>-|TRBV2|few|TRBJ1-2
TGTGCCAGCAGTTTAGTACCCCGTGGAGATCGCGGTGGCTACACCTTC
CASSLVPRGDRGGYTF
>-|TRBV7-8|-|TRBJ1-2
TGTGCCAGCAGCTTGGGGTACAGGGACCCCAACTATGGCTACACCTTC
CASSLGYRDPNYGYTF
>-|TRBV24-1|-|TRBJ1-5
TGTGCCACCAGTGATTACACCGGGAACAATCAGCCCCAGCATTTT
CATSDYTGNNQPQHF
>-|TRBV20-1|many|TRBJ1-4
TGCAGTGCTAGACATAGGATGAATGAAAAACTGTTTTTT
CSARHRMNEKLFF
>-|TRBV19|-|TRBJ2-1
TGTGCCAGTAGTATAGGTGCCACCTACAATGAGCAGTTCTTC
CASSIGATYNEQFF
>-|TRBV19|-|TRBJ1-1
TGTGCCAGTAGTACAACGGGACAAATCCTAAACACTGAAGCTTTCTTT
CASSTTGQILNTEAFF
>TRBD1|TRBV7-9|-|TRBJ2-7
TGTGCCAGCAGCCATACCCGGGACAGGGGGGACTACGAGCAGTACTTC
CASSHTRDRGDYEQYF
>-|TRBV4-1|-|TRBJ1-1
TGCGCCAGCCGAGGTTCCCGCGGGGCTGGAAACACTGAAGCGTTCTTT
CASRGSRGAGNTEAFF
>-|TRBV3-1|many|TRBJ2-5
TGTGCCAGCAGCCAGGCGGATACGACCCAGTACTTC
CASSQADTTQYF
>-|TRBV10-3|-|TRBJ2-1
TGTGCCATCAGTGAGACGGGCGGGGGCCAACTCTACAATGAGCAGTTCTTC
CAISETGGGQLYNEQFF
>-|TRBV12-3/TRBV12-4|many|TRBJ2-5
TGTGCCAGCAGTTGGGTCACAGGTCGAGAGACCCAGTACTTC
CASSWVTGRETQYF
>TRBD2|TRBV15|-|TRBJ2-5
TGTGCCACCAGCTATGCCGGGACTAGCGGAGAAAATTACAATGAGCAGTACTTC
CATSYAGTSGENYNEQYF
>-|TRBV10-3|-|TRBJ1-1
TGTGCCCCCAGGACTGAAGCTTTCTTT
CAPRTEAFF
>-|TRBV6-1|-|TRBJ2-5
TGTGCCAGCAGTGACGCGGGGTGGCCCCAAGAGACCCAGTACTTC
CASSDAGWPQETQYF
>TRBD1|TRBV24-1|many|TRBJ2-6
TGTGCCACCAGTGATCAGGGGGCGCGCGGGGCCAACGTCCTGACTTTC
CATSDQGARGANVLTF
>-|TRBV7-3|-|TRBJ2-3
TGTGCCAGCAGTGACCAGGGGGGCACATCCCCAGATACGCAGTATTTT
CASSDQGGTSPDTQYF
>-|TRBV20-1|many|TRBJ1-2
TGCAGTGCCGAACGACGGCCCGAGAATGGCTACACCTTC
CSAERRPENGYTF
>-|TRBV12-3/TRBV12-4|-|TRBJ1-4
TGTGCCAGCAGTTTAGGGAGGCTCAGTGCCTTGAATGAAAAACTGTTTTTT
CASSLGRLSALNEKLFF
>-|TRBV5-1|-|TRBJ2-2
TGCGCCAGCAGCCCGTCCACCGCGGAGGCCGGGGAGCTGTTTTTT
CASSPSTAEAGELFF
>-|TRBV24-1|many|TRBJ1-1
TGTGCCACCAGCTCTAGCCTTGAAGCTGAAGCTTTCTTT
CATSSSLEAEAFF
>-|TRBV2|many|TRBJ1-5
TGTGCCAGCAATGGGGCAGCGCAGCCCCAGCATTTT
CASNGAAQPQHF
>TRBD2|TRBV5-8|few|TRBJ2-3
TGTGCCAGCAGCCCCAGCGGGGGGTCAAGGACAGATACGCAGTATTTT
CASSPSGGSRTDTQYF
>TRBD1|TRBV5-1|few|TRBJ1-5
TGCGCCAGCAGTACCGGGACAGGGGGCGGCGGGCCCCAGCATTTT
CASSTGTGGGGPQHF
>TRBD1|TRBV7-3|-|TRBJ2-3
TGTGCCAGCAGTGAACCCCCGACAGGGGGGAGCACAGATACGCAGTATTTT
CASSEPPTGGSTDTQYF
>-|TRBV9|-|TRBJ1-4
TGTGCCAGCAGCGTAGTAAACAGTGAAAAACTGTTTTTT
CASSVVNSEKLFF
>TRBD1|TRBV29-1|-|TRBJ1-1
TGCAGCGGACTGGGACAGGGCTCCAGGGAAGCTTTCTTT
CSGLGQGSREAFF
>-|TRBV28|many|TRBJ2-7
TGTGCCAGCAGTTATGCAAGCTACGAGCAGTACTTC
CASSYASYEQYF
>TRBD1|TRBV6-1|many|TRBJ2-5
TGTGCCAGCGTATGGGACAGGGAGGAAGAGACCCAGTACTTC
CASVWDREEETQYF
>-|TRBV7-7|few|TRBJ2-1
TGTGCTAGCAGCTTAGCACCGGCCGATGAGCAGTTCTTC
CASSLAPADEQFF
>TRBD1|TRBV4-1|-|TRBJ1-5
TGCGCCAGCAGCCAAGGGACAGGGATCGGGAATCAGCCCCAGCATTTT
CASSQGTGIGNQPQHF
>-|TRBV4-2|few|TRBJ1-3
TGTGCCAGCAGCCAAGGAATACAGCGCTCTGGAAACACCATATATTTT
CASSQGIQRSGNTIYF
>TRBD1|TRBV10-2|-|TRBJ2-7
TGCGCCAGCAGTGAGCCGCCCGGACAGGGATACGAGCAGTACTTC
CASSEPPGQGYEQYF
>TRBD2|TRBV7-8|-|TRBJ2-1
TGTGCCAGCAGCTTGGAGCCCCTAGCGGTCTACAATGAGCAGTTCTTC
CASSLEPLAVYNEQFF
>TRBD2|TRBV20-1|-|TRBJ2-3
TGCAGTGCTAGAGATCCTTGGACTAGCGGGAGCGCAGATACGCAGTATTTT
CSARDPWTSGSADTQYF
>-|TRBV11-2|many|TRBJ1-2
TGTGCCAGCAGCCCGACCAGGCAGGGTGGCTACACCTTC
CASSPTRQGGYTF
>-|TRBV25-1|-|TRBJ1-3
TGTGCCAGCAGGCAAACAGGCCTCTCTGGAAACACCATATATTTT
CASRQTGLSGNTIYF
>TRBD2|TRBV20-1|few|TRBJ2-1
TGCAGTGCTACCGTTCTAGCGGGAGGGCCCGTTGAGCAGTTCTTC
CSATVLAGGPVEQFF
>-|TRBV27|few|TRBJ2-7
TGTGCCAGCAGTTTATCCGGGGTTCCCTACGAGCAGTACTTC
CASSLSGVPYEQYF
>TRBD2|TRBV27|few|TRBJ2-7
TGTGCCAGCAGTTTAAAACTAGCGGTTTCCTCCTACGAGCAGTACTTC
CASSLKLAVSSYEQYF
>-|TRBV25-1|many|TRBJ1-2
TGTGCCAGCAGTGAAGGGCTTGGCTACACCTTC
CASSEGLGYTF
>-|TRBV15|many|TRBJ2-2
TGTGCCACCTCAATCTGGGGTGGGAACACCGGGGAGCTGTTTTTT
CATSIWGGNTGELFF